This T cell receptor beta chain was recorded in a study of molecular identifiers for immune sequencing clone quantification. Findings of the study overall: Sharing of a barcode by identical TCR molecules could cause highly expanded clone sizes to be underestimated. Clonotypes topping 20 RNA copies carried over 97% of effector molecules but under 1% of naive ones. Detectable among about a million naive cells, according to reports, was Jurkat TCR RNA spiked in from one cell.

On this clonotype itself: Its target is unknown.

TCRdb reprocessed the PCR reads via MiXCR and lists one record per CDR3 protein. The sample lists 65,000 to 70,000 distinct CDR3 sequences, 18% occurring once. This TCR came from a human donor in good health. Some libraries in this study had Jurkat cell RNA spiked in. Sequences were obtained from naive CD8+ T cells from blood, with Jurkat cell RNA spiked in. Subset: FACS-sorted CD8+CD4-CCR7+CD45RA+ naive T cells.

The chain's CDR3 is CASSLILAGDLYNEQFF. The DNA for the CDR3 is TGTGCCAGCAGCTTGATACTAGCGGGAGATCTATACAATGAGCAGTTCTTC. The gene calls are TRBV5-4 and TRBJ2-1, with TRBD2 matching 11 bases. This CDR3 is 17 amino acids long. Trimming at V came to 1 base and at J to 4 bases, leaving 7 bases not matched to a gene. CDR1 and CDR2 (germline): SGHNT, YYREEE (reference sequence). Drawing the rest from reference TRBV5-4 and TRBJ2-1, the complete variable domain is ETGVTQSPTHLIKTRGQQVTLRCSSQSGHNTVSWYQQALGQGPQFIFQYYREEENGRGNFPPRFSGLQFPNYSSELNVNALELDDSALYLCASSLILAGDLYNEQFFGPGTRLTVL.